The T cell receptor (beta chain) described here comes from a study of cytomegalovirus exposure and HLA in healthy donors. Notes on the study in general: Reports described diagnosis of cytomegalovirus status by the classifier as highly specific and sensitive. Most TCR sequences were uncommon, yet certain public TCRs appeared in many donors. In vitro checks showed that a few CMV-associated chains really do target CMV antigens. The authors listed 180 or so TCR beta chains as cytomegalovirus-associated.

Profiling relied on immunoSEQ multiplex PCR, and the TCRdb table lists in-frame clones only, not all of them. The table has about 68,000 clones, around 97% seen once. Germline V gene sequence: CDR1 SEHNR, CDR2 FQNEAQ (reference sequence). The CDR3 covers 17 residues. V was pared by 5 bases and J by 0 bases, with 10 bases of the junction left unmatched. With respect to this clone: Its specificity is not known.

Sequencing input: PBMCs. The TCR originated in a man between 18 and 35 years old in good health and CMV-seronegative. The V gene is TRBV7-9, the J gene TRBJ1-2; 9 bases fit TRBD1. CDR3 DNA sequence: TGTGCCAGCAGCCCTTACAGGGGGCGCGGAGCTAACTATGGCTACACCTTC. Translation: CASSPYRGRGANYGYTF.